One TCR beta chain is described in this entry. Its specificity is unknown. The data originate from a study of graft-versus-host responses after intestinal transplantation. J gave up 13 bases and V 0 bases, and 3 bases lay outside the gene matches. In germline, CDR1 is MGHRA, CDR2 YSYEKL. This CDR3 has 12 amino acids. General study findings and limits: GvH clones surfaced in recipient marrow, some emerging earlier in ileum or blood.

Repertoires were generated with immunoSEQ multiplex PCR, while TCRdb's copy carries only in-frame clones and drops some. The sample includes 62,000 or so clones, around nine tenths of them seen just once. The starting material was unstimulated CD8+ T cells sorted from spleen or lymph node cells, obtained before transplant. The J gene is TRBJ2-1, the V gene TRBV4-1, with 7 bases aligning to TRBD1. This sequence was found in a human donor who was the organ donor for an intestinal transplant. CDR3 loop: CASSQDWDSQFF. The CDR3 DNA is TGCGCCAGCAGCCAAGATTGGGACAGTCAGTTCTTC.